This T cell receptor (beta chain) was profiled in a study of a mutant IDH1 vaccine in newly diagnosed glioma. Whole-study context: Initiation of the vaccine course occurred 4-6 weeks after radiotherapy alone, or alongside temozolomide cycles. Treated patients had a mean age of approximately 40 years and an approximately 62% male, 37.5% female split. The study's findings and limits: Patients showed vaccine-induced immune responses at a rate of 90% to 95%.

On this clone itself: What it recognizes is unknown.

Time point here: week 47, end of study. Every vaccination contained 300 ug of the mutant IDH1 20-mer peptide and was paired with topical imiquimod. TCRdb keeps only in-frame clones here, not all; method: immunoSEQ multiplex PCR. Counted here are about 11,000 clones, around 82% occurring once; the ten biggest clones make up 18%. This TCR was sampled from a man aged 25 to 40 with glioma. The sample consisted of PBMCs, taken from a glioma patient whose treatment included an IDH1 peptide vaccine.

CDR3 nucleotides: TGTGCCAGCAGCTTCGCAGGGGCCGATTACAATGAGCAGTTCTTC. It specifies CASSFAGADYNEQFF. The V gene is TRBV7-6, the J gene TRBJ2-1, with a tentative D call TRBD1 (6 bases). V was clipped by 3 bases and J by 4 bases, with 13 bases between them. Germline CDR1 is SGHVS and CDR2 is FNYEAQ. The CDR3 spans 15 residues.